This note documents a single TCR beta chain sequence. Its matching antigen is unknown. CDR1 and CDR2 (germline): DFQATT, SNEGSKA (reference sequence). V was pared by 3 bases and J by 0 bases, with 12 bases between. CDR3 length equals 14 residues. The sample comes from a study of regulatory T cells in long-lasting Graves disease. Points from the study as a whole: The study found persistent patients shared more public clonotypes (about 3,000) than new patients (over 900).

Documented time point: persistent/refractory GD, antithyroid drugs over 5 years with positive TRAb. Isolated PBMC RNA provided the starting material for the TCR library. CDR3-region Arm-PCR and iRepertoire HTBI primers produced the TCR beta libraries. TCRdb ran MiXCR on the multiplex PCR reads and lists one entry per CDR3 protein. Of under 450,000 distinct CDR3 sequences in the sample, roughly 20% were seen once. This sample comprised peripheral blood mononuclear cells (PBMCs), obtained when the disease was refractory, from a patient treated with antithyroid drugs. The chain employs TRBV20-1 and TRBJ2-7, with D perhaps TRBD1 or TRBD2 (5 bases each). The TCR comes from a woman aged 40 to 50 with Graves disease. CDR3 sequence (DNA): TGCAGTGCTAGGGGAAGGGACGGCTCCTACGAGCAGTACTTC. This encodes CSARGRDGSYEQYF.